Listed here are 9 T cell receptor beta chains from one sample, sequenced in a study of T cells in narcolepsy. The repertoire was sequenced with immunoSEQ multiplex PCR; TCRdb's copy has only in-frame clones and lacks some. Of about 34,000 clones detected, 81% appear once; the ten largest clones hold about 2.3%. Material: memory (CD45RA-) CD4+ T cells from blood. Receptors originate from a human donor in good health.

The chain recombines TRBV5-1 with TRBJ2-2; tentatively, D is TRBD1 (5 bases). Trimming took 0 bases from V and 0 from J, leaving 9 bases between them. This CDR3 contains 16 residues. The germline CDR1 and CDR2 sequences are SGHRS and YFSETQ. DNA for the CDR3: TGCGCCAGCAGCTTGGGGGGCAGAGCGAACACCGGGGAGCTGTTTTTT. It yields the protein CASSLGGRANTGELFF.

The chain recombines TRBV28 with TRBJ1-6; D not certain. Per germline, CDR1 MDHEN and CDR2 SYDVKM. This CDR3 spans 14 amino acids. V was clipped by 4 bases and J by 6 bases, with 10 bases between them. The CDR3: CASSSSLGNSPLHF. The CDR3, as DNA: TGTGCCAGCAGTTCAAGTTTGGGTAATTCACCCCTCCACTTT.

J is TRBJ1-6 and V is TRBV7-8, with D hard to call. There are 16 residues in the CDR3. Between the trimmed V and J ends, which lost 1 base and 2 bases, there was a span of 9 bases. Germline values: CDR1 SGHVS, CDR2 FQNEAQ. Here the CDR3 DNA reads TGTGCCAGCAGCTTAGAGGGAGTCCCCTATAATTCACCCCTCCACTTT. Protein product: CASSLEGVPYNSPLHF.

The chain links TRBV6-5 to TRBJ2-5, with 8 nucleotides matching TRBD2. The J call is in doubt because the DNA end fits TRBJ2-7 better. Per germline, CDR1 MNHEY and CDR2 SVGAGI. The CDR3 covers 15 residues. The CDR3 protein is CASSYSAGGAYEQYF. CDR3 nucleotides: TGTGCCAGCAGTTACTCGGCGGGGGGCGCCTACGAGCAGTACTTC.

This chain uses TRBV27 with TRBJ2-7; D gene ambiguous. The CDR3 runs to 14 residues. Looked up from germline, CDR1 is MNHEY and CDR2 is SMNVEV (reference sequence). V gave up 3 bases and J gave up 6 bases, with 15 bases separating them. The CDR3 here is CASSFGRGHREQYF. The DNA for the CDR3 is TGTGCCAGCAGTTTCGGCAGAGGCCACCGCGAGCAGTACTTC.

The chain links TRBV23-1 to TRBJ2-5; 7 bases line up with TRBD2. The DNA matches TRBJ2-7 better at its end, which makes the J call doubtful. TRBV23-1 qualifies as an ORF whose function is uncertain. The CDR3 consists of 17 residues. The CDR3 protein is CASSQSGMWEGINEQYF. CDR3 in DNA: TGCGCCAGCAGTCAATCAGGTATGTGGGAGGGTATAAACGAGCAGTACTTC.

Regarding this clone: At one of its ends the junction is not consistent with the germline gene, which may arise from a read error. The chain has TRBV4-1 and TRBJ2-1, with D tentatively TRBD1 or TRBD2 (6 bases each). Germline-derived CDR1 and CDR2 are MGHRA and YSYEKL. The CDR3 loop spans 15 amino acids. DNA of the CDR3: TGTGCCAGCAGCCAAGACCTGGGGGGCCACAATGAGCAGTTCTTC. This codes for CASSQDLGGHNEQFF.

This chain links TRBV19 with TRBJ2-7; D may be TRBD1 (5 bases). Trimming took off 3 bases at V and 2 bases at J, with 17 bases between the two ends. From germline, CDR1 is LNHDA and CDR2 SQIVND (reference sequence). The CDR3 is 16 residues long. CDR3 protein: CASSIFGQGNPYEQYF. The CDR3 nucleotides read TGTGCCAGTAGTATTTTCGGTCAGGGAAATCCCTACGAGCAGTACTTC.

This chain joins TRBV28 and TRBJ1-1; no reliable D call. The V end lost 3 bases, the J end lost 5 bases, and 19 bases lay between the germline ends. The germline V gene encodes CDR1 MDHEN and CDR2 SYDVKM. The CDR3 consists of 16 residues. CDR3 sequence reads: CASSFRRPEWGTEAFF. CDR3 bases: TGTGCCAGCAGTTTCAGAAGGCCCGAATGGGGTACTGAAGCTTTCTTT.